This entry describes one T cell receptor (beta chain). Those who participated ranged in age from roughly 18 to 95 years and resided in 20 to 25 US areas. Assignment of participants to cohorts was predicated upon participant-reported clinical history. Cohort 3 donors counted as recovered after two negative PCRs, clearance, or resolved symptoms. The entry originates in a study of blood T cell repertoires in COVID-19. Repertoires were generated with immunoSEQ multiplex PCR, while TCRdb's copy carries only in-frame clones and drops some. The profile shows roughly 290,000 clones, over 75% of them singletons. Deletions cut 4 bases from V and 6 bases from J, with 10 bases between. The germline CDR1 and CDR2 sequences are MNHEY and SVGEGT. The CDR3 is made up of 12 amino acids.

The gene calls are TRBV6-2 or TRBV6-3 and TRBJ2-7, with D unresolved. This receptor was identified in a woman aged 25 to 39 who had recovered from COVID-19. Specimen: PBMCs or T cells enriched from blood (not recorded which). CDR3 residues: CASSSSKLEQYF. As DNA, the CDR3 is TGTGCCAGCAGTTCTTCTAAACTCGAGCAGTACTTC.